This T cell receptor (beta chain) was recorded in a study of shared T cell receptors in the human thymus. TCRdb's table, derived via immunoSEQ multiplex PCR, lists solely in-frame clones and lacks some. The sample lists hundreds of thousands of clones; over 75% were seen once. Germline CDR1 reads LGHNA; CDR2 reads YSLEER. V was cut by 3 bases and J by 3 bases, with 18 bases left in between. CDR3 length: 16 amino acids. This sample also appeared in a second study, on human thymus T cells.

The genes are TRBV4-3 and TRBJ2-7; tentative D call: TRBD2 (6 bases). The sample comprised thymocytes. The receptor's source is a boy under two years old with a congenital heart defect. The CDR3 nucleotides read TGCGCCAGCAGCCATGACCCCTCGGGACTCTTCTACGAGCAGTACTTC. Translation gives CASSHDPSGLFYEQYF.